A single sample is the source of the 17 T cell receptor beta chains below, sequenced in a study of a mutant IDH1 vaccine in newly diagnosed glioma. The protocol was immunoSEQ multiplex PCR, while the TCRdb copy is restricted to in-frame clones and leaves out a portion. The sample carries tens of thousands of clones, 80% to 85% recorded once. Time point in this sample: week 47, end of study. The content of each vaccine dose was 300 ug of mutant IDH1 20-mer peptide, and topical imiquimod accompanied it. No antigen is known for these receptors. Specimen: PBMCs, collected from a glioma patient whose treatment included an IDH1 peptide vaccine. These receptors originate from a man aged 25 to 40 with glioma.

The chain carries TRBV5-1 and TRBJ2-7, with 7 nucleotides matching TRBD1. CDR1 is SGHRS, CDR2 YFSETQ, per germline. The V segment lost 5 bases and the J segment 6 bases; nucleotides outside the gene matches: 5. CDR3 size: 12 residues. This CDR3 is CASSRDSREQYF. CDR3 in DNA: TGCGCCAGCAGTAGGGACAGTCGCGAGCAGTACTTC. The whole variable domain, remainder taken from reference TRBV5-1 and TRBJ2-7, is KAGVTQTPRYLIKTRGQQVTLSCSPISGHRSVSWYQQTPGQGLQFLFEYFSETQRNKGNFPGRFSGRQFSNSRSEMNVSTLELGDSALYLCASSRDSREQYFGPGTRLTVT.

The rearrangement links TRBV7-9 to TRBJ1-4; D not certain. CDR3 length equals 14 residues. Germline assignment: CDR1 SEHNR and CDR2 FQNEAQ (reference sequence). With 2 bases removed from V and 8 bases from J, the gap between germline ends came to 12 bases. For the CDR3, the DNA is TGTGCCAGCAGCTTATTGGAGGGTACCGAAAAACTGTTTTTT. Translating it yields CASSLLEGTEKLFF.

The rearrangement uses TRBV2 and TRBJ1-1; 8 bases are a match to TRBD1. Losses at the gene ends were 4 bases for V and 4 bases for J; bases not matched to a gene: 2. Germline V gene sequence: CDR1 SNHLY, CDR2 FYNNEI. The CDR3 runs to 13 residues. The CDR3 loop is CASSGDRGTEAFF. CDR3 bases: TGTGCCAGCAGTGGCGACAGGGGCACTGAAGCTTTCTTT.

V usage is TRBV5-1 and J usage is TRBJ2-7; tentatively, D is TRBD1 (6 bases). Germline loops: CDR1 SGHRS, CDR2 YFSETQ. The CDR3 spans 14 residues. The V end was cut by 5 bases, the J end by 3 bases, with 15 bases between. CDR3 amino acids: CASRRGQQLYEQYF. CDR3 bases: TGCGCCAGCAGACGTGGACAGCAACTCTACGAGCAGTACTTC.

The chain employs TRBV5-1 and TRBJ1-1; 8 bases line up with TRBD1. Germline V gene lookup returns CDR1 SGHRS and CDR2 YFSETQ. Losses at the gene ends were 5 bases for V and 5 bases for J; bases not matched to a gene: 8. The CDR3 is 14 residues long. CDR3 amino acids: CASSLAGGQTEAFF. The CDR3 nucleotides are TGCGCCAGCAGTTTAGCAGGGGGCCAGACTGAAGCTTTCTTT.

J is TRBJ2-7 and V is TRBV27; 9 positions agree with TRBD1. Per germline, CDR1 MNHEY and CDR2 SMNVEV (reference sequence). Trimming removed 2 bases from V and 3 bases from J; junction bases left unmatched: 8. The CDR3 length is 16 residues. CDR3 nucleotides: TGTGCCAGCAGTTTAATGTTGGGGACAGGGATCTACGAGCAGTACTTC. Translation: CASSLMLGTGIYEQYF.

The sample holds one count of this clone. The chain combines TRBV6-1 with TRBJ1-6, with D tentatively TRBD1 (5 bases). The CDR3 totals 14 residues. Looked up from germline, CDR1 is MNHNS and CDR2 is SASEGT. Trimming took off 8 bases at V and 6 bases at J, with 14 bases between the two ends. The CDR3 region is CASAKGQINSPLHF. CDR3 bases: TGTGCCAGCGCGAAGGGGCAAATTAATTCACCCCTCCACTTT.

The chain is built from TRBV5-1 and TRBJ1-2; 11 bases are shared with TRBD1. Germline V lookup: CDR1 SGHRS, CDR2 YFSETQ. The CDR3 is 15 residues long. V dropped 4 bases and J dropped 7; count of bases not matched to a gene: 9. The CDR3 nucleotides read TGCGCCAGCAGCCCGGACCCGGGGACAGGGGGTGGCTACACCTTC. It specifies CASSPDPGTGGGYTF. Drawing the rest from reference TRBV5-1 and TRBJ1-2, the complete variable domain is KAGVTQTPRYLIKTRGQQVTLSCSPISGHRSVSWYQQTPGQGLQFLFEYFSETQRNKGNFPGRFSGRQFSNSRSEMNVSTLELGDSALYLCASSPDPGTGGGYTFGSGTRLTVV.

The genes are TRBV18 and TRBJ1-1; TRBD1 matches 9 bases. The junction had 10 bases not matched to a gene; V was cut back by 3 bases and J by 8 bases. The CDR3 runs to 15 residues. Germline assignment: CDR1 KGHSH and CDR2 LQKENI. CDR3 in DNA: TGTGCCAGCTCACCCGGGACAGGGATGCGACTCGAAGCTTTCTTT. The encoded protein is CASSPGTGMRLEAFF. Based on the CDR3 plus reference TRBV18 and TRBJ1-1, the full variable domain is NAGVMQNPRHLVRRRGQEARLRCSPMKGHSHVYWYRQLPEEGLKFMVYLQKENIIDESGMPKERFSAEFPKEGPSILRIQQVVRGDSAAYFCASSPGTGMRLEAFFGQGTRLTVV.

This clone has only a few counts. The rearrangement links TRBV30 to TRBJ1-4, with a tentative D call TRBD1 (5 bases). The CDR3 totals 14 residues. Germline CDR1 and CDR2: GTSNPN and SVGIG (reference sequence). V gave up 3 bases and J gave up 5 bases, with 13 bases separating them. CDR3 coding DNA: TGTGCCTGGAGCTTAACAGGAGGAAATGAAAAACTGTTTTTT. Residues: CAWSLTGGNEKLFF. The complete variable domain, with remaining parts taken from reference TRBV30 and TRBJ1-4, reads SQTIHQWPATLVQPVGSPLSLECTVEGTSNPNLYWYRQAAGRGLQLLFYSVGIGQISSEVPQNLSASRPQDRQFILSSKKLLLSDSGFYLCAWSLTGGNEKLFFGSGTQLSVL.

The V gene is TRBV7-8, the J gene TRBJ2-1; D possibly matches TRBD1 or TRBD2 (6 bases each). V was shortened by 3 bases and J by 8 bases, with 17 bases between the two germline ends. This CDR3 has 15 residues. Germline V gene sequence: CDR1 SGHVS, CDR2 FQNEAQ. The CDR3 sequence is CASSFTRRGLDEQFF. The CDR3 coding sequence is TGTGCCAGCAGCTTCACCAGACGGGGGCTGGATGAGCAGTTCTTC.

The chain carries TRBV5-1 and TRBJ1-1; D is possibly TRBD1 (6 bases). Per the germline V gene, CDR1 is SGHRS and CDR2 is YFSETQ. This CDR3 has 14 amino acids. The V end was cut by 4 bases, the J end by 4 bases, with 14 bases between. The CDR3: CASSGTRGITEAFF. DNA for the CDR3: TGCGCCAGCAGCGGCACCAGGGGTATCACTGAAGCTTTCTTT.

The V call is TRBV5-1, the J call TRBJ1-4; TRBD1 might be the D (6 bases). Germline CDR1 is SGHRS and CDR2 is YFSETQ. V shed 3 bases and J shed 8 bases, with 14 bases lying between them. The CDR3 is 14 amino acids. The CDR3 DNA follows: TGCGCCAGCAGCTCGACAGGTCTTATGGAAAAACTGTTTTTT. This sequence encodes CASSSTGLMEKLFF.

V usage is TRBV5-4 and J usage is TRBJ2-3; a weak D match, TRBD2 (6 bases). V was trimmed by 2 bases and J by 0 bases, leaving 10 bases between them. CDR3 length: 15 residues. Germline V gives CDR1 SGHNT, CDR2 YYREEE (reference sequence). DNA for the CDR3: TGTGCCAGCAGCTTCATCGGGGGTAGCACAGATACGCAGTATTTT. The encoded protein is CASSFIGGSTDTQYF.

This clone was detected once. The chain employs TRBV19 and TRBJ2-7; D is undetermined. The CDR3 length is 15 residues. V gave up 8 bases and J gave up 3 bases, with 20 bases separating them. Germline loops: CDR1 LNHDA, CDR2 SQIVND (reference sequence). The CDR3 sequence: CASYPLADSVYEQYF. CDR3 coding DNA: TGTGCCAGTTACCCCTTGGCGGATAGTGTCTACGAGCAGTACTTC.

The rearrangement joins TRBV30 to TRBJ1-2; no clear D gene. V dropped 2 bases and J dropped 2 bases, with 3 bases sitting between them. The CDR3 spans 11 residues. Looked up from germline, CDR1 is GTSNPN and CDR2 is SVGIG (reference sequence). The CDR3 is CAWSPNYGYTF. The CDR3 DNA follows: TGTGCCTGGAGTCCAAACTATGGCTACACCTTC.

This rearrangement joins TRBV5-4 to TRBJ2-3; 8 nucleotides align to TRBD2. CDR3 length equals 16 residues. Germline V gene sequence: CDR1 SGHNT, CDR2 YYREEE (reference sequence). The trim removed 0 bases at V and 2 bases at J, leaving 5 bases unmatched. The CDR3 DNA reads TGTGCCAGCAGCTTGGGAGCGGGGGACCTCACAGATACGCAGTATTTT. Protein product: CASSLGAGDLTDTQYF.